This paragraph covers one TCR beta chain sequence. No cognate antigen has been identified for it. Base qualities are not recorded, but no much larger clone differs from it by a single base. The cohort consisted of hundreds of healthy bone marrow donors. At the time of sampling, every cohort member was nominally healthy, though immune exposures that went unrecorded were likely present. CMV serostatus was recorded as positive for 289 and negative for about half of the 666 cohort members, whereas no CMV serostatus was recorded for the donor in question. Each donor provided a peripheral blood sample, and peripheral blood mononuclear cells were used for TCR beta sequencing. The Qiagen DNeasy Blood Extraction Kit was used to extract genomic DNA from the blood cell samples. Trimmed from V: 4 bases; trimmed from J: 4 bases; junction bases lacking a gene match: 7. The CDR3 holds 15 amino acids from the cysteine to the phenylalanine. CDR3 DNA is the only sequence kept; it has 45 bases, read in frame from the first base. CDR1 and CDR2, looked up from the germline V gene (reference sequence), are SGHKS and YYEKEE.

The source of the sample is a study of cytomegalovirus exposure and HLA in healthy donors (dated by TCRdb to the late 2010s). For the wider study: According to an earlier analysis of a few hundred of the donors, 150 million to 200 million T cells yielded 95 million to 140 million unique TCR beta sequences and about 300 Gb of sequence data. The genetic ancestry cluster associated with self-reported Caucasian donors included roughly four fifths of the roughly 380 genotyped donors. Donor age, sex, ethnicity and CMV serostatus were compiled alongside the repertoire data. The number of typed donors differed by locus: roughly 629-640 for A, B, C, DRB1 and DQB1; roughly 510 for DQA1; around 580 for DPA1; and roughly 490 for DPB1. An earlier analysis of several hundred of the donors used high-throughput TCR beta sequencing to judge whether each TCR beta V gene segment behaved as functional or pseudogenic. The later analysis used no new phenotypic data to find candidate immune exposures, relying instead on TCR beta sequences and their occurrence across donors. To predict cytomegalovirus infection status, the study brought together high-throughput TCR immunosequencing, statistical association of individual TCRs with disease status, and machine learning. The aim of the study was to test whether cataloging public T cell receptors could identify signatures of past pathogen exposure. On average, around 230,000 unique TCR beta nucleotide sequences were sequenced per donor among 300 to 500 genotyped donors of the cohort, with roughly 18% of those sequences being non-productive. All discovery cohort repertoires had been generated on a single sequencing platform. The T cell repertoires of several hundred subjects were profiled by immunosequencing and related to cytomegalovirus serostatus. A separate validation cohort of 100 to 150 different subjects was used in addition to the approximately 700-subject first cohort. A later analysis re-analyzed previously published TCR beta repertoires from roughly 600 donors and added high-resolution HLA genotyping to study TCR occurrence patterns. A later genetic analysis took genome-wide SNP genotypes for about three fifths of the 666 donors and used that subset as a discovery cohort. About five DR-DQ haplotypes were handled as single units for association and clustering, since linkage in the cohort was strong. Class I and class II HLA loci were covered by the typing at four-digit resolution. Roughly 300 gigabases of sequencing data and approximately 93 million unique TCR sequences were included in an early release covering roughly 600 HLA-typed donors.

The method was the immunoSEQ multiplex PCR assay. A mixture of 60 forward primers for TCR Vbeta segments and 13 reverse primers for TCR Jbeta segments was used in the multiplex PCR. The CDR3 region of rearranged TCR beta genes was amplified from genomic DNA with a multiplex PCR assay. The amplified TCR beta libraries were sequenced on the Illumina HiSeq System as 87-base-pair reads. The published analysis was carried out like this. A later analysis tallied 80 million to 95 million unique TCR beta chains across the 650 to 750 repertoires, and approximately 12 million of those chains were shared by two or more donors. Raw reads were error-corrected and collapsed into unique sequences by a nearest-neighbor algorithm in which closely related sequences were merged to remove PCR and sequencing errors. CDR3 sequences were aligned to IMGT reference sequences to assign V, D and J gene segments. For a sequence to be retained, at least a six-nucleotide match to both a V gene segment and a J gene segment was required. Rearrangements were classified as productive when the CDR3 lacked stop codons and remained in frame with V and J, and all other rearrangements were classified as non-productive. Following IMGT convention, CDR3 was defined as the stretch from the second conserved V-encoded cysteine up to the conserved J-encoded phenylalanine. The earlier analysis of fewer than 750 of the donors excluded sequences that lacked an unambiguous match to a single V gene segment. An earlier analysis of approximately 590 of the donors classified V segments as functional when productive rearrangements were above 56.7% and as segregating when the standard deviation between donors was above 5%. To diagnose cytomegalovirus status from the catalog of TCR beta chain sequences, a statistical classification framework was built. V and J gene assignment, in a later analysis, came from comparing TCR nucleotide sequences with IMGT/GENE-DB human TR gene sequences. The TCRdist pipeline was used in a later analysis to assign CDR3 sequences and most-parsimonious VDJ recombination scenarios. In a later analysis, each TCR beta chain was defined by its CDR3 amino acid sequence together with its V-gene family, and reads lacking a unique V-gene family were excluded. To address suspected cross-contamination and a sequencing artifact, a later analysis removed 592 highly shared, low-generation-probability nucleotide sequences. In a later analysis, a clonal expansion index for each public chain was calculated from normalized within-repertoire ranks of inferred template counts. In a later analysis, generation probabilities were computed using a VDJ recombination model fitted to out-of-frame rearrangements, and the results were checked against IGoR. In a later analysis, TCR-TCR, TCR-HLA and TCR-CMV co-occurrence was scored with hypergeometric tests, and a repertoire-size bias correction was applied to TCR pairs. To estimate false discovery rates, a later analysis permuted the HLA or CMV assignments 20 times. In a later analysis, co-occurring TCRs were grouped using DBSCAN, and TCRdist sequence similarity was added for clustering within HLA-allele-positive subsets. Co-occurrence clustering excluded repertoires with fewer than 30,000 or more than 120,000 public chains, plus five with anomalous nucleotide sharing. As stored in TCRdb, this immuneACCESS dataset retains in-frame rearrangements with V and J assigned. A fraction of the clones does not appear; measured against another copy, unresolved V genes explain less than half of the discrepancy, and the remainder lacks a known reason. For V, J and clone size, that table is used; D and trimming come from the DNA. This sample is represented by 100,000 or so clones; roughly 60% of them were singletons. The top ten clonotypes cover 4.5% to 5% of the sample.

Beyond this particular receptor, the publication reports: Linkage disequilibrium might explain the correlated functional status among segregating V segments, but an unknown experimental factor could not be excluded. Because some donors lacked HLA typing at each locus, the association tests relied only on the typed subset. According to a later analysis, TCR association rates differed among HLA loci, with DRB1 alleles showing the most associated TCRs and HLA-C alleles showing the fewest. In a later analysis, some 18,000 TCR beta sequences were associated with specific HLA alleles at a false discovery rate of 0.05. Most CMV-associated TCR beta chains appeared to be HLA-restricted in a later analysis, and the HLA associations seemed to be driven largely by CMV exposure. The classifier was reported to diagnose cytomegalovirus status with high specificity and sensitivity in both the original cohort and the validation cohort. A later analysis found that HLA-associated TCR beta chains were more clonally expanded and had lower generation probabilities than equally common non-associated chains. A further reported finding was that TCR beta sequences accurately predicted the HLA-A and HLA-B alleles for most subjects in the first cohort. Three of the identified cytomegalovirus-associated TCR beta chains were confirmed in vitro to be specific for cytomegalovirus antigens. According to a later analysis, parvovirus B19, influenza, CMV and Epstein-Barr virus appeared linked to several top co-occurrence clusters. Roughly uniform sequencing depth across donors was assumed in presence/absence analyses, although this assumption may not hold. According to a later genetic analysis, donors in an Asian-associated ancestry cluster had fewer N-insertions in productive TCRs than the approximately 710-donor mean. The earlier analysis of about 600 of the donors excluded 15 to 20 rarely observed V segments, including chromosome 9 orphons, because counts were too low. A cluster of highly shared sequence variants was judged likely to represent a technical artifact of the sequencing pipeline. The cohort was sequenced for TCR beta chains only, and without alpha or paired-chain data the features that could be detected were limited. An earlier analysis of approximately 570 of the donors showed that most TCR beta V segments appeared in productive rearrangements either about 87% or about 30% of the time, which broadly matched IMGT annotations. Most TCR sequences were observed very rarely across donors, whereas some public TCRs were present in many individuals. Some IMGT-functional V segments, including TRBV6-2 and TRBV6-3, could not be distinguished by the 87-base-pair reads and were therefore excluded. A later genetic analysis associated a missense DCLRE1C variant with V-gene and J-gene trimming of TCR beta chains, and an independent cohort replicated the association. In the study, about 150 TCR beta chains were listed as associated with cytomegalovirus. The authors suggested that the approach could potentially be extended to other disease states and immunological phenotypes. Assigning TCR associations to individual alleles was difficult when HLA alleles, especially DR and DQ, strongly co-occurred. Immune exposure information for the cohort was limited to CMV serostatus.

The sequenced material came from PBMCs. The sequence was collected from a human donor in good health. The rearranged chain carries TRBV5-5 and TRBJ2-7; 11 nucleotides in the junction match TRBD2. The CDR3 region reads CASSTGTSGLYEQYF. The DNA sequence follows: TGTGCCAGCAGCACTGGGACTAGCGGATTGTACGAGCAGTACTTC. The variable domain in full, with residues beyond the CDR3 obtained from the reference TRBV5-5 and TRBJ2-7 genes, is DAGVTQSPTHLIKTRGQQVTLRCSPISGHKSVSWYQQVLGQGPQFIFQYYEKEERGRGNFPDRFSARQFPNYSSELNVNALLLGDSALYLCASSTGTSGLYEQYFGPGTRLTVT.